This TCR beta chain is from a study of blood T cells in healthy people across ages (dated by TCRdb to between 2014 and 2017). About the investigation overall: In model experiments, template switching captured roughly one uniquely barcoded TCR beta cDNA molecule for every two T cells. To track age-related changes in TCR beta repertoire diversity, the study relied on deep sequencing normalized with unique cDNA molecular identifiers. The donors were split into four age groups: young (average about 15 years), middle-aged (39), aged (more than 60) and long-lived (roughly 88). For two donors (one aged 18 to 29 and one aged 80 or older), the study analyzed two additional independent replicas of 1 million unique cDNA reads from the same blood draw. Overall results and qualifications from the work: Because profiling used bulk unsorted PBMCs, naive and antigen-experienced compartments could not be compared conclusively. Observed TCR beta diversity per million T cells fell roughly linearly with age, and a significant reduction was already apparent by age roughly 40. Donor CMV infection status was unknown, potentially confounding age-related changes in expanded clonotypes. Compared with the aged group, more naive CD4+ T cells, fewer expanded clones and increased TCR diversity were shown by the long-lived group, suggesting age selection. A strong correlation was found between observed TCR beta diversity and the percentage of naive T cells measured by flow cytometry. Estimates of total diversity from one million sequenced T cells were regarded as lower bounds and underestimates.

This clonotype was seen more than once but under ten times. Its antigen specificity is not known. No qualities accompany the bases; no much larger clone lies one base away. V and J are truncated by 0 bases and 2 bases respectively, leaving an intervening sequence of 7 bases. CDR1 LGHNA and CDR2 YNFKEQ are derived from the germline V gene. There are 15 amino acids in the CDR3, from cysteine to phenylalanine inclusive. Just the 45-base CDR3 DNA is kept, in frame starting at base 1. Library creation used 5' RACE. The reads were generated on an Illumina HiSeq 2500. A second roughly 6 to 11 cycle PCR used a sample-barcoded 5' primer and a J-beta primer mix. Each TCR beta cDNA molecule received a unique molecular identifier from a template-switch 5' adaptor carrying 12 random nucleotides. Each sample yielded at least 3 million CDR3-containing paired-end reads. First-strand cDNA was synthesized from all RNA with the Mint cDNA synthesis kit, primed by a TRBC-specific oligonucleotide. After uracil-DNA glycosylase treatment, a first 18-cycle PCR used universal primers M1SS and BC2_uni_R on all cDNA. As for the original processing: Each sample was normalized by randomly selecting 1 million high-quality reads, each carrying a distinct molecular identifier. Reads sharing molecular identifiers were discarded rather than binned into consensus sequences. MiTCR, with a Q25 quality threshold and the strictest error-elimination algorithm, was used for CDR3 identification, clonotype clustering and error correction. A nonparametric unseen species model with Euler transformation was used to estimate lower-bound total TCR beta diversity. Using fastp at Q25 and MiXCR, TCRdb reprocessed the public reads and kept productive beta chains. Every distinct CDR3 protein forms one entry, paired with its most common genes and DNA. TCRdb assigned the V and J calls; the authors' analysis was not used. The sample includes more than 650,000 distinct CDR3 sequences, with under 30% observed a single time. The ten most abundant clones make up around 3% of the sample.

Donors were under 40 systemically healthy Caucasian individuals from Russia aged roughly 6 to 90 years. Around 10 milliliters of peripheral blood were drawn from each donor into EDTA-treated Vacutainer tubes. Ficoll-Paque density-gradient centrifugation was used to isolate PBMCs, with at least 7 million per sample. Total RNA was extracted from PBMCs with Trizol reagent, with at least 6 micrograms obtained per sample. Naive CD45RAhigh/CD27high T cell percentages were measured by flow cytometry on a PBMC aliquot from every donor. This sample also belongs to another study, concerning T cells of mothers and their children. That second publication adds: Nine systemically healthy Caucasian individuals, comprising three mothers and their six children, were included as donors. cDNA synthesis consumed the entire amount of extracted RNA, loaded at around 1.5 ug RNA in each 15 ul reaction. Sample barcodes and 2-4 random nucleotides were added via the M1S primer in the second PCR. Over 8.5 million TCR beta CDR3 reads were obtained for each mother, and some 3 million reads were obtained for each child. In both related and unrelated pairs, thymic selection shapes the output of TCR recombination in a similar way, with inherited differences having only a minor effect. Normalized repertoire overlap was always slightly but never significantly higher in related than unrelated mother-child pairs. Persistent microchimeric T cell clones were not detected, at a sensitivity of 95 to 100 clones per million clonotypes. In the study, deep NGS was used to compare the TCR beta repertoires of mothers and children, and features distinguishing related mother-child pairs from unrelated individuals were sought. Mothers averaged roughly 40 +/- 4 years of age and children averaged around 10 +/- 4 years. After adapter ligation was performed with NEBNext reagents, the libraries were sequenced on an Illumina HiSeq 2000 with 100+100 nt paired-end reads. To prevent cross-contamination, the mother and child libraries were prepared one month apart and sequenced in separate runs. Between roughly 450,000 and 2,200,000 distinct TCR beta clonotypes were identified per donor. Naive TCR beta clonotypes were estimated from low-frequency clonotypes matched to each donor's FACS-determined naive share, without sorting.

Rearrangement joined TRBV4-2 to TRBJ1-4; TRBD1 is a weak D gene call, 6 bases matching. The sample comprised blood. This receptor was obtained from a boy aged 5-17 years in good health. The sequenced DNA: TGTGCCAGCAGCCAAGAACAGGGTACTAATGAAAAACTGTTTTTT. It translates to CASSQEQGTNEKLFF.